In this sample, the clone carrying this T cell receptor (beta chain) turned up many times. The antigen is unknown. CDR1 is MNHEY and CDR2 is SMNVEV in the germline V gene (reference sequence). This CDR3 comprises 20 residues. V lost 7 bases, J lost 1 base, and 20 bases stayed unmatched. This record comes from a study of early T cells in non-severe SARS-CoV-2 infection. TCRdb passed the 5' RACE reads through MiXCR, listing each CDR3 protein once. The sample carries under 35,000 distinct CDR3 sequences, roughly 6.6% recorded once. General study points: Clonotype matching in VDJdb favored anti-spike CD8 responses and did not capture private and CD4 specificities.

This receptor was taken from an adult who was a healthcare worker with PCR-confirmed SARS-CoV-2 infection or an uninfected control (not recorded which). Source material: whole blood. The V and J genes are TRBV27 and TRBJ2-1; 9 bases fit TRBD2. The CDR3 DNA reads as TGTGCCAGCAATCCATCAGACCGTAGCGGGAGATCTAAGTCCTACAATGAGCAGTTCTTC. Residues: CASNPSDRSGRSKSYNEQFF.